This T cell receptor (beta chain) is from a study of blood T cell repertoires in COVID-19. Study summary: PBMCs, B-cell-depleted T cells, or T cells provided the cDNA or gDNA that made up the material.

Germline V CDR1 and CDR2: SNHLY, FYNNEI. The CDR3 spans 12 residues. Trimming shortened V by 4 bases and J by 4 bases, and 7 bases separated the two germline ends. Original analysis: Reference gene primer amplification yielded estimated nucleated cell counts. The assay was immunoSEQ multiplex PCR, and TCRdb's table has in-frame clones only and misses some. From that table come the V and J calls and clone size; the DNA was used to work out D and trimming. The sample has roughly 220,000 clones; roughly 89% are singletons. Ages ranged from about 18 to 89 years, with residence in fewer than 25 US areas. No more than 2 weeks before study entry, exposed participants had met a case of COVID-19.

The sequenced sample was PBMCs or T cells enriched from blood (not recorded which). The chain is built from TRBV2 and TRBJ1-1; D is uncertain. This clonotype was obtained from a man aged 25 to 40 who had been exposed to COVID-19. Written as DNA, the CDR3 is TGTGCCAGCAGTGGCCAGGTCACTGAAGCTTTCTTT. This translates into CASSGQVTEAFF.